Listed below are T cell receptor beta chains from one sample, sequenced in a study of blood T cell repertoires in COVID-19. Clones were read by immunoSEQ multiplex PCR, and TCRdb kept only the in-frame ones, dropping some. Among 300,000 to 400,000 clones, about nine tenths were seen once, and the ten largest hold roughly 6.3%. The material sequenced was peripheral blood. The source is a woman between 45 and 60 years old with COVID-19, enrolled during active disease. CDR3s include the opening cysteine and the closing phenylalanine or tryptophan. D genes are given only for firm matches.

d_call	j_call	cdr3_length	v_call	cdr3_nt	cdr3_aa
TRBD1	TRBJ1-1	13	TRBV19	TGTGCCAGTACGTTGACAGGGGGAGCTGAAGCTTTCTTT	CASTLTGGAEAFF
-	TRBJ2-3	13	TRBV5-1	TGCGCCAGCAGCTCCCAGGGAGGAGATACGCAGTATTTT	CASSSQGGDTQYF
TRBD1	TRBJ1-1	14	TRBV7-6	TGTGCCAGCAGCTATAGCAGGGGGCAAGATGAAGCTTTCTTT	CASSYSRGQDEAFF
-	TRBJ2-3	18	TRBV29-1	TGCAGCGTTGAGCGGTCCGGGACACCCAAGACTAGCACAGATACGCAGTATTTT	CSVERSGTPKTSTDTQYF
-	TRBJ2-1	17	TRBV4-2	TGTGCCAGCAGCCAAAGTTTAGCGGAAAGCTCCTACAATGAGCAGTTCTTC	CASSQSLAESSYNEQFF
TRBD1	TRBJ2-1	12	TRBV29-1	TGCAGCGTTGAGGGACAGGACAATGAGCAGTTCTTC	CSVEGQDNEQFF
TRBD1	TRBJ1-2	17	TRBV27	TGTGCCAGCAGGGCCCTCGGGACAGGGAAAAGAAACTATGGCTACACCTTC	CASRALGTGKRNYGYTF
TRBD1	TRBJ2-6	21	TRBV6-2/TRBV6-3	TGTGCCAGCAGTTACGACAGGGTTTCATTGAGTCTGTATTCTGGGGCCAACGTCCTGACTTTC	CASSYDRVSLSLYSGANVLTF
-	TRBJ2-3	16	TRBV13	TGTGCCAGCAGCCGTCGTTCCGGAGGCTGGGGAGATACGCAGTATTTT	CASSRRSGGWGDTQYF
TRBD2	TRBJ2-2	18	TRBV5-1	TGCGCCAGCAGCTTGGAACTAGCGGGAGGGCCGGGCACCGGGGAGCTGTTTTTT	CASSLELAGGPGTGELFF
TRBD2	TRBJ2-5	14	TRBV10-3	TGTGCCATCAGTGAGTCCGGACTAGTTCTGGCCCAGTACTTC	CAISESGLVLAQYF
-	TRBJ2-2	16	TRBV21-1	TGTGCCAGCAGCAAAGGAAGGGGTTTGAACACCGGGGAGCTGTTTTTT	CASSKGRGLNTGELFF
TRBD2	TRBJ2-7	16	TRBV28	TGTGCCAGCAGTACCCCATCCGCGGGAGGTGCGGGCGAGCAGTACTTC	CASSTPSAGGAGEQYF
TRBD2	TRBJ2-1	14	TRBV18	TGTGCCAGCTCACCCCAGCGGGGTTACAATGAGCAGTTCTTC	CASSPQRGYNEQFF
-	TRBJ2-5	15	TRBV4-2	TGTGCCAGCAGCCAAGTTGGCGGCACCCTCGAGACCCAGTACTTC	CASSQVGGTLETQYF
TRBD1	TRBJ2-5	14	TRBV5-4	TGTGCCAGCAGCTCCGGGACAGGGTCAAAGACCCAGTACTTC	CASSSGTGSKTQYF